A selection of T cell receptor beta chains follows, all from one sample in a study of PD-1 blockade in classical Hodgkin lymphoma. Data came from immunoSEQ multiplex PCR; TCRdb stores just in-frame clones and leaves some out. The sample includes about 58,000 clones, 91% of them seen just once. Material: peripheral blood mononuclear cells (PBMCs), obtained before the second cycle of nivolumab. The receptors originated from a human donor with classical Hodgkin lymphoma. Both conserved end residues are part of each CDR3. A D gene is named only where the DNA matches it firmly. Rows give clone size only sometimes, using once, few, many, or a class for an expanded clone.

size: -
V: TRBV27
J: TRBJ2-3
D: -
DNA: TGTGCCAGCAGTCAAGCGGACAGCACAGATACGCAGTATTTT
CDR3: CASSQADSTDTQYF

size: few
V: TRBV4-2
J: TRBJ1-3
D: -
DNA: TGTGCCAGCAGCCCTCTAAGCGGCTCTGGAAACACCATATATTTT
CDR3: CASSPLSGSGNTIYF

size: -
V: TRBV2
J: TRBJ1-2
D: TRBD1
DNA: TGTGCCAGCAGTGAAAATCCAGGGGGTTCCTATGGCTACACCTTC
CDR3: CASSENPGGSYGYTF

size: -
V: TRBV6-5
J: TRBJ2-7
D: TRBD1
DNA: TGTGCCAGCAGTTACTCTACAGGGGGCTCCTACGAGCAGTACTTC
CDR3: CASSYSTGGSYEQYF

size: -
V: TRBV4-1
J: TRBJ2-7
D: -
DNA: TGCGCCAGCAGCCAACTGGTATCCACCTACGAGCAGTACTTC
CDR3: CASSQLVSTYEQYF

size: -
V: TRBV28
J: TRBJ1-1
D: TRBD1
DNA: TGTGCCAGCAGTGCCCGACAGGGGATCATGAACACTGAAGCTTTCTTT
CDR3: CASSARQGIMNTEAFF

size: -
V: TRBV5-4
J: TRBJ2-5
D: -
DNA: TGTGCCAGCAGCTTTGACGGCCAAGAGACCCAGTACTTC
CDR3: CASSFDGQETQYF

size: -
V: TRBV6-6
J: TRBJ2-3
D: TRBD1
DNA: TGTGCCAGCAGCAGTTGGGGGACAGCTAGCACAGATACGCAGTATTTT
CDR3: CASSSWGTASTDTQYF

size: -
V: TRBV9
J: TRBJ2-2
D: TRBD2
DNA: TGTGCCAGCAGCCGGGGACTAGCGGGTGCGAACACCGGGGAGCTGTTTTTT
CDR3: CASSRGLAGANTGELFF

size: -
V: TRBV5-1
J: TRBJ2-2
D: -
DNA: TGCGCCAGCAGCCAAGTGTCAGAGAAGAACACCGGGGAGCTGTTTTTT
CDR3: CASSQVSEKNTGELFF

size: -
V: TRBV25-1
J: TRBJ2-7
D: TRBD2
DNA: TGTGCCAGCAGTGACGGAGCGGGAGTGGCCTACGAGCAGTACTTC
CDR3: CASSDGAGVAYEQYF

size: once
V: TRBV27
J: TRBJ1-3
D: TRBD1
DNA: TGTGCCAGCAGGGAGACAGGGCCTGGAAACACCATATATTTT
CDR3: CASRETGPGNTIYF

size: few
V: TRBV2
J: TRBJ1-1
D: -
DNA: TGTGCCAGCAGTGAGCGACCTACCGTGGGCACTGAAGCTTTCTTT
CDR3: CASSERPTVGTEAFF

size: -
V: TRBV13
J: TRBJ2-7
D: TRBD1
DNA: TGTGCCAGCAGCCCATGGGACAGGAGCTCCTACGAGCAGTACTTC
CDR3: CASSPWDRSSYEQYF

size: -
V: TRBV6-1
J: TRBJ2-7
D: TRBD1
DNA: TGTGCCAGCAGTGAATGGGACAGGGGAACTGCTCTCGAGCAGTACTTC
CDR3: CASSEWDRGTALEQYF

size: -
V: TRBV27
J: TRBJ2-7
D: -
DNA: TGTGCCAGCTCTTACAGAACTACCTACGAGCAGTACTTC
CDR3: CASSYRTTYEQYF